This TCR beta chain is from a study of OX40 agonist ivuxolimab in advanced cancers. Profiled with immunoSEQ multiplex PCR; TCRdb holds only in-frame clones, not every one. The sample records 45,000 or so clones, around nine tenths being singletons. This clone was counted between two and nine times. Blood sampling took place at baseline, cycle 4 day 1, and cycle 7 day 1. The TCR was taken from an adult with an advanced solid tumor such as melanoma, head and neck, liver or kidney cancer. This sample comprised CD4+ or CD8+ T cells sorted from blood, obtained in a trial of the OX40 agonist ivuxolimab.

CDR3 in DNA: TGTGCCAGCAGTTACTCAAAAAATCGGGGGAACTATGGCTACACCTTC. It specifies CASSYSKNRGNYGYTF. The chain employs TRBV6-5 and TRBJ1-2; possible D gene TRBD1, 5 bases. The ends were cut back, 0 bases at V and 2 bases at J, with 13 bases in the middle. The length of the CDR3 is 16 residues. The V gene's germline CDR1 is MNHEY and CDR2 SVGAGI.